A single sample gave rise to the 11 T cell receptor beta chains below, sequenced in a study of T cell responses to AZD1222 COVID-19 vaccine. Sequencing was performed with immunoSEQ multiplex PCR; in TCRdb, only in-frame clones are kept and a portion is missing. This sample has 120,000 to 150,000 clones; around nine tenths occur once, and the top ten carry 3.1%. The sample in question was peripheral blood, obtained 28 days after the second AZD1222 dose. All receptors derive from an adult who received the AZD1222 COVID-19 vaccine.

The chain couples TRBV7-3 to TRBJ2-7, with 9 bases matching TRBD1. Germline CDR1 is SGHTA and CDR2 is FQGTGA. V lost 5 bases and J lost 4; bases outside the gene matches: 9. This CDR3 spans 15 amino acids. The CDR3 sequence: CASSRGTGRGYEQYF. DNA for the CDR3: TGTGCCAGCAGCCGCGGGACAGGGCGCGGTTACGAGCAGTACTTC. The complete variable domain, with remaining parts taken from reference TRBV7-3 and TRBJ2-7, reads GAGVSQTPSNKVTEKGKYVELRCDPISGHTALYWYRQSLGQGPEFLIYFQGTGAADDSGLPNDRFFAVRPEGSVSTLKIQRTERGDSAVYLCASSRGTGRGYEQYFGPGTRLTVT.

V and J are TRBV24-1 and TRBJ2-2, with D tentatively TRBD1 (6 bases). The germline V gene has CDR1 KGHDR and CDR2 SFDVKD. Trimming cost V 3 bases and J 6 bases, with 16 bases left between them. CDR3 length: 16 residues. For the CDR3, the DNA is TGTGCCACCAGTGATCCACAGGGTACGGGTCCCGGGGAGCTGTTTTTT. Translated: CATSDPQGTGPGELFF.

In regard to this clone: The identical CDR3 is also encoded by other nucleotide sequences in the sample. V gene TRBV29-1 combines with J gene TRBJ2-7; 7 positions match TRBD1. The CDR3 is 12 residues long. In germline, CDR1 is SQVTM, CDR2 ANQGSEA. The V segment lost 6 bases and the J segment 0 bases; nucleotides outside the gene matches: 2. The chain's CDR3 is CSVTGSSYEQYF. The CDR3 coding sequence is TGCAGCGTGACAGGGAGCTCCTACGAGCAGTACTTC.

This chain links TRBV19 with TRBJ2-3; 9 positions match TRBD1. Germline CDR1 LNHDA, CDR2 SQIVND (reference sequence). The junction had 6 bases not matched to a gene; V was cut back by 5 bases and J by 12 bases. This CDR3 has 12 residues. The CDR3 nucleotides read TGTGCCAGTAGTGCCGGACAGGGGTTTCAGTATTTT. Protein: CASSAGQGFQYF. The full variable domain, with the rest looked up from reference TRBV19 and TRBJ2-3, is DGGITQSPKYLFRKEGQNVTLSCEQNLNHDAMYWYRQDPGQGLRLIYYSQIVNDFQKGDIAEGYSVSREKKESFPLTVTSAQKNPTAFYLCASSAGQGFQYFGPGTRLTVL.

The rearrangement uses TRBV28 and TRBJ2-2; 9 positions match TRBD2. From germline, CDR1 is MDHEN and CDR2 SYDVKM. CDR3 length equals 17 residues. V gave up 2 bases and J gave up 6 bases; unmatched junction bases: 10. CDR3 sequence: CASSLRGSGSPAGELFF. The DNA for the CDR3 is TGTGCCAGCAGTTTAAGGGGTAGCGGGAGTCCCGCCGGGGAGCTGTTTTTT.

The V gene is TRBV18, the J gene TRBJ1-1, with D maybe TRBD1 (5 bases). The CDR3 sequence is 14 residues long. Germline V gene data show CDR1 as KGHSH and CDR2 as LQKENI. Trimming left V 3 bases short and J 1 base short, with 9 bases between. This CDR3 is CASSPAGRNTEAFF. CDR3 bases: TGTGCCAGCTCACCGGCAGGGCGGAACACTGAAGCTTTCTTT. The complete variable domain, with remaining parts taken from reference TRBV18 and TRBJ1-1, reads NAGVMQNPRHLVRRRGQEARLRCSPMKGHSHVYWYRQLPEEGLKFMVYLQKENIIDESGMPKERFSAEFPKEGPSILRIQQVVRGDSAAYFCASSPAGRNTEAFFGQGTRLTVV.

The chain couples TRBV7-2 to TRBJ2-7; D is uncertain. The germline CDR1 and CDR2 sequences are SGHTA and FQGNSA. The length of the CDR3 is 13 residues. The V end was cut by 1 base, the J end by 7 bases, with 11 bases between. The CDR3 here is CASSLGEHREQYF. The CDR3 bases are TGTGCCAGCAGCTTAGGTGAACATAGGGAGCAGTACTTC.

The rearrangement joins TRBV29-1 to TRBJ1-4, with D perhaps matching TRBD1 (6 bases). CDR1 is SQVTM and CDR2 is ANQGSEA in the germline V gene. Trimming stripped 1 base from V and 7 bases from J, with 16 bases between. The CDR3 covers 15 residues. The CDR3, as DNA: TGCAGCGTTGAAGTCGGGGACACCTTAGGTGAAAAACTGTTTTTT. Its protein is CSVEVGDTLGEKLFF.

This clone has a single count. This chain connects TRBV28 to TRBJ1-6; D is undetermined. V was shortened by 5 bases and J by 14 bases, with 13 bases between the two germline ends. CDR1 is MDHEN and CDR2 is SYDVKM in the germline V gene. The CDR3 is made up of 12 amino acids. The CDR3 DNA follows: TGTGCCAGCAGTCTGCCCCTCTTCACCCTCCACTTT. This codes for CASSLPLFTLHF.

V is TRBV6-4 and J is TRBJ1-1, with a tentative D call TRBD1 (5 bases). CDR3 length: 14 residues. The germline gives CDR1 MRHNA, CDR2 SNTAGT. V lost 5 bases and J 0 bases, leaving 10 bases between the germline ends. CDR3 in DNA: TGTGCCAGCAGTCCGGGACCTATGAACACTGAAGCTTTCTTT. Protein: CASSPGPMNTEAFF.

This clone was picked up one time. The chain has TRBV5-1 and TRBJ1-1; the match to TRBD1 covers 7 bases. Germline V gene lookup returns CDR1 SGHRS and CDR2 YFSETQ. There are 14 residues in the CDR3. V shed 4 bases, J shed 0 bases, and the junction held 3 bases outside the gene matches. The CDR3 sequence: CASSPRGLNTEAFF. The CDR3, as DNA: TGCGCCAGCAGCCCCAGGGGGTTGAACACTGAAGCTTTCTTT.